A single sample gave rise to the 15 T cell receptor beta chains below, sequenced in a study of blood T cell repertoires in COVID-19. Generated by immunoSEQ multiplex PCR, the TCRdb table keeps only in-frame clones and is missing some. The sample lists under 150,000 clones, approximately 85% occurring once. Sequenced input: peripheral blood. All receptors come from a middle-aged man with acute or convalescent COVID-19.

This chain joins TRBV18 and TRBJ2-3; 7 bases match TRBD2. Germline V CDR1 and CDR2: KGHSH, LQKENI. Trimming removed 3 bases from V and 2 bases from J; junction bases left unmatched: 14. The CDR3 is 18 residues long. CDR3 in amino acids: CASSPEIIAAGSTDTQYF. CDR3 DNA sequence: TGTGCCAGCTCACCCGAGATAATTGCAGCGGGGTCCACAGATACGCAGTATTTT.

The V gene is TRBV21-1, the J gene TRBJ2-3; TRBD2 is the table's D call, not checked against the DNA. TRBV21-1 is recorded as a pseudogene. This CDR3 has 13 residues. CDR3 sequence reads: CASSKVEPRTQYF. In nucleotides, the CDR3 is TGTGCCAGCAGCAAAGTTGAGCCACGGACGCAGTATTTT.

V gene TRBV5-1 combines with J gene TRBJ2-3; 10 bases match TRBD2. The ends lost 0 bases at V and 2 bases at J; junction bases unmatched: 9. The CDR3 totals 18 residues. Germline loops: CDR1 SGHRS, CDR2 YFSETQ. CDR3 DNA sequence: TGCGCCAGCAGCTTGGCGCTAGCGGGGGTAACTTCCACAGATACGCAGTATTTT. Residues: CASSLALAGVTSTDTQYF.

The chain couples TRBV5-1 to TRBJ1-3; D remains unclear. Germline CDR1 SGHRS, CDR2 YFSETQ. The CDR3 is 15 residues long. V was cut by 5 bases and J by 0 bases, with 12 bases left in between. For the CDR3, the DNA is TGCGCCAGCAGGCCCGACACAAACTCTGGAAACACCATATATTTT. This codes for CASRPDTNSGNTIYF.

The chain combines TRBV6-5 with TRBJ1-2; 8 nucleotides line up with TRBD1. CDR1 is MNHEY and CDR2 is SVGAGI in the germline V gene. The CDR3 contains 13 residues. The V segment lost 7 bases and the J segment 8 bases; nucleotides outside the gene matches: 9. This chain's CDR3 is CASKGQGARGYTF. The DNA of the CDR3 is TGTGCCAGCAAAGGGCAGGGGGCTCGCGGCTACACCTTC.

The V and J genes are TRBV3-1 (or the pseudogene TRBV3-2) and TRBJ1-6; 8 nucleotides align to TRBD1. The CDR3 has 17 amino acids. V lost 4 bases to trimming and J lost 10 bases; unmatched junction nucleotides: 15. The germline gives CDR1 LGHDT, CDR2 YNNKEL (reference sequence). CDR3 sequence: CASSLLGQGARWSPLHF. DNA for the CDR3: TGTGCCAGCAGCCTCCTTGGCCAGGGGGCAAGGTGGTCACCCCTCCACTTT.

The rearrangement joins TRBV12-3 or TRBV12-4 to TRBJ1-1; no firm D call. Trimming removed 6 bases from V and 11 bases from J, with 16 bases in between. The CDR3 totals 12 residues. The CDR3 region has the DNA TGTGCCAGCAGCTCGGAGGAGGGCAGGGCTTTCTTT. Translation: CASSSEEGRAFF.

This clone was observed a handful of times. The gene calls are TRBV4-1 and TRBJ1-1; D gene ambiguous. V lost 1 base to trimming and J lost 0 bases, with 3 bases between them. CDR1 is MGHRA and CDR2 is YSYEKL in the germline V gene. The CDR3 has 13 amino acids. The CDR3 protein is CASSQAVNTEAFF. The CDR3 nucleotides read TGCGCCAGCAGCCAAGCCGTGAACACTGAAGCTTTCTTT.

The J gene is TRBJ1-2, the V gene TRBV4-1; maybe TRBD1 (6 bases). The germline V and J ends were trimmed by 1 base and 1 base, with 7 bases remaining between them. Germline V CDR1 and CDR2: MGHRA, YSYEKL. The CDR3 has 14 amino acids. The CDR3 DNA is TGCGCCAGCAGCCAAGGGACAGATAACTATGGCTACACCTTC. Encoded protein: CASSQGTDNYGYTF.

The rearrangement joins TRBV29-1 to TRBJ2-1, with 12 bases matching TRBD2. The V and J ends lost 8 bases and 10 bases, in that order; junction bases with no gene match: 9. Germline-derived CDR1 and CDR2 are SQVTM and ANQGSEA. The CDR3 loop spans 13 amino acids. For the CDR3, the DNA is TGCAGCATTTCTAGCGGGGGGGCCATAGAGCAGTTCTTC. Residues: CSISSGGAIEQFF.

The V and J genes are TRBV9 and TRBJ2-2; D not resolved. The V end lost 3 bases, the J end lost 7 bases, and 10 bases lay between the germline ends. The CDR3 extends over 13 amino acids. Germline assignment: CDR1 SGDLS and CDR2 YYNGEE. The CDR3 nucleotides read TGTGCCAGCAGCGCAAGTGTGAGCGGGGAGCTGTTTTTT. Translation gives CASSASVSGELFF.

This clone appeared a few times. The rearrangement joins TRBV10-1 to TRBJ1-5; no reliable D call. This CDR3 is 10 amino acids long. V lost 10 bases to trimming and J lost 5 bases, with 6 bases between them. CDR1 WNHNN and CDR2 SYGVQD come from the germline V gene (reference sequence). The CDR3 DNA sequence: TGCGCCACTCCCTATCAGCCCCAGCATTTT. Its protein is CATPYQPQHF.

CDR3 in amino acids: CASSSTSGSHNEQFF. DNA of the CDR3: TGTGCCAGCAGCTCAACTAGCGGATCACACAATGAGCAGTTCTTC. The gene calls are TRBV7-3 and TRBJ2-1; TRBD2 agrees at 8 bases. In germline, CDR1 is SGHTA, CDR2 FQGTGA. Losses at the gene ends were 4 bases for V and 5 bases for J; bases not matched to a gene: 7. The CDR3 consists of 15 residues.

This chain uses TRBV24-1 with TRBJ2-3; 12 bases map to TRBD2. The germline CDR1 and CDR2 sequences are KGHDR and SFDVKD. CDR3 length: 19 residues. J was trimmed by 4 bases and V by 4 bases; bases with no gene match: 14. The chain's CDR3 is CATSDPGTSGPFGADTQYF. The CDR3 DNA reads TGTGCCACCAGTGACCCCGGGACTAGCGGGCCCTTTGGAGCAGATACGCAGTATTTT.

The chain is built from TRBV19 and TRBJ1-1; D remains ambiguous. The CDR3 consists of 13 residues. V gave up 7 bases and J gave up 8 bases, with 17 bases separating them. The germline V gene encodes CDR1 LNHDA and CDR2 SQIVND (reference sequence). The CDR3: CASINAGSSEAFF. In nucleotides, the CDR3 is TGTGCCAGTATTAACGCGGGGTCCAGCGAAGCTTTCTTT.